These T cell receptor beta chains were read from a single sample in a study of PD-L1 blockade in urothelial cancer. TCRdb keeps only in-frame clones here, not all; method: immunoSEQ multiplex PCR. Of about 120,000 clones in the sample, 86% were seen once. The input for sequencing was PBMCs, taken around atezolizumab (anti-PD-L1) treatment. Receptor source: a man aged 45 to 65 with urothelial cancer. The CDR3 runs from the conserved cysteine through the conserved F or W. The order of the fields is V gene, J gene, CDR3 protein.

TRBV20-1	TRBJ2-1	CSARRGNEQFF
TRBV6-5	TRBJ2-2	CASRSTTYTGELFF
TRBV11-2	TRBJ2-5	CASSLGTGGEETQYF
TRBV2	TRBJ1-3	CASSDDGVYSGNTIYF
TRBV7-9	TRBJ2-1	CASSPQGTSRNQQFF
TRBV6-1	TRBJ2-1	CASSGGRLAGYNEQFF
TRBV21-1	TRBJ2-3	CASTIDPSGRRPDTQYF
TRBV18	TRBJ1-1	CASSPPGTGRRSDEAFF
TRBV6-4	TRBJ1-1	CASNPLVRTVSYTEAFF
TRBV30	TRBJ1-4	CAWSVQGQGEKLFF
TRBV18	TRBJ2-2	CASSGFRTGGTGELFF
TRBV5-1	TRBJ1-2	CASTFGQGGNYGYTF
TRBV7-9	TRBJ1-6	CASSLARTSYNSPLHF
TRBV28	TRBJ2-7	CASSPTSGSSYEQYF
TRBV6-5	TRBJ2-1	CASSGGGVYNEQFF
TRBV7-2	TRBJ2-2	CASSGSGDGGELFF
TRBV28	TRBJ1-2	CASSPTVNYGYTF
TRBV12-5	TRBJ2-1	CASGLTGLADHNEQFF
TRBV7-9	TRBJ1-3	CASSPLGQGFSGNTIYF
TRBV7-9	TRBJ2-7	CASSYGTSGYEQYF
TRBV6-6	TRBJ2-7	CASGTSPFYEQYF
TRBV10-1	TRBJ2-5	CASIALLAGCKETQYF
TRBV7-2	TRBJ1-2	CASSLAPGAYGYTF
TRBV7-9	TRBJ2-2	CASSDRGGYNANTGELFF
TRBV19	TRBJ1-2	CASTHLGQGNYGYTF
TRBV6-4	TRBJ2-3	CASSDSVSGSTDTQYF
TRBV28	TRBJ1-1	CASSPAGTGRTEAFF
TRBV10-3	TRBJ1-1	CAISEGRTVNTEAFF
TRBV5-4	TRBJ2-7	CASSGYGTGLYEQYF
TRBV7-2	TRBJ2-7	CASSLYGGNEQYF
TRBV19	TRBJ1-1	CASSIGQWAGFLGNHPEAFF
TRBV18	TRBJ2-1	CASSLTTNNNEQFF
TRBV28	TRBJ1-5	CASSLGTGSRQPQHF
TRBV13	TRBJ2-5	CASSLVAGGAETQYF
TRBV5-1	TRBJ1-6	CASSLGGLGRNSPLHF
TRBV5-1	TRBJ2-7	CASSLSGVSYEQYF
TRBV7-6	TRBJ2-7	CASSLRGFYEQYF
TRBV19	TRBJ2-2	CASSIGDINTGELFF
TRBV28	TRBJ2-1	CASSSDRLAGGVGQFF
TRBV6-5	TRBJ2-7	CASSYGGSTAYEQYF